This T cell receptor beta chain was captured in a study of blood T cell repertoires in COVID-19 (dated by TCRdb to the early 2020s). About the full investigation: Collaborator samples came from the United States, Italy and Spain and covered acute and convalescent phases of COVID-19. The material from the prospective study consisted of cDNA or gDNA derived from T cells, B-cell-depleted T cells, or PBMCs. Subjects who had been exposed to COVID-19, were actively infected with it, or had recovered from it provided the deeply sampled blood TCRbeta repertoires that made up the dataset. The repertoires were made available in a free public database intended to serve as a resource for research on the immune response to SARS-CoV-2. The samples were drawn from two sources: the first 160 participants of the ongoing ImmuneRACE study, and over 1,000 subjects contributed by 6 global collaborators. A de-identified subject ID, COVID-19 status, age in years and sex were almost always included in the sample metadata. Where available, HLA class I and class II types were taken from metadata supplied by the sample provider and were not determined by assay-based typing. General findings and caveats noted by the study authors: How much clinical and demographic metadata was included differed by source and by participant, and the metadata was provided uncurated.

Each collaborating institution followed its own protocols to collect whole blood in K2EDTA tubes. Collaborator samples were shipped for TCRbeta analysis as frozen whole blood, isolated PBMCs, or DNA extracted from either sample type. Concerning this clone itself: Its antigen remains unidentified. Base quality data are lacking; no much larger clone is found one base away.

Reading the germline V gene (reference sequence) gives CDR1 MNHNY and CDR2 SVGAGI. CDR3 length: 11 amino acids, cysteine to phenylalanine. The retained sequence is limited to the CDR3, 33 bases, with the frame set at the first base. Trimming removed 6 bases from V and 11 bases from J; the gene matches leave 6 bases unexplained. TCRbeta CDR3 regions were amplified from genomic DNA using the immunoSEQ Assay, a bias-controlled multiplex PCR. The original pipeline was this. Within the assay, amplification of reference gene primers was used to estimate how many nucleated cells each sample contained. To quantify the absolute abundance of each unique TCRbeta CDR3 rearrangement, sequence reads were collapsed and filtered. Productive Simpson clonality was computed per sample as the square root of Simpson's diversity index over productive rearrangements. Entries here come from immuneACCESS through TCRdb and include only in-frame sequences with V and J called. Some clones fail to appear in such tables; in the studies checked, an unresolved V gene covers under half of the shortfall, and the cause of the remainder is unknown. That table furnishes V, J and clone size, whereas the DNA furnished D and trimming. In all, the sample holds about 310,000 clones, and 87% of those were seen once. 1% of the sample comes from the top ten.

The sequenced material came from peripheral blood. This clonotype originated in a man between 50 and 59 years old with active or convalescent COVID-19. The chain employs TRBV6-6 and TRBJ1-1, and 7 bases in between align with TRBD1. The DNA sequence reads TGTGCCAGCAGCCTCGACAGGGTGGCTTTCTTT. It translates to CASSLDRVAFF.